This is a list of T cell receptor beta chains from one sample in a study of memory CD4+ T cells and cytomegalovirus serostatus. The repertoire was sequenced with immunoSEQ multiplex PCR; TCRdb's copy has only in-frame clones and lacks some. Among approximately 50,000 clones, about 80% were seen once, and the ten largest hold 2.6%. Input material: memory CD4+ T cells from blood. These receptors were obtained from an adult in good health and CMV-seropositive. CDR3s include the opening cysteine and the closing phenylalanine or tryptophan. The order of the fields is V gene, J gene, D gene, clone size, CDR3 DNA, CDR3 protein. D genes are given only for firm matches. Size tells how often a clone was seen (once, few, many) or the class of an expanded clone, and some rows leave it out.

>TRBV6-5|TRBJ2-1|TRBD2|-
TGTGCCAGCAGTTACTCTTTGGCGGGAGGGGGGGATGAGCAGTTCTTC
CASSYSLAGGGDEQFF
>TRBV19|TRBJ2-2|-|once
TGTGCCCGGCGGATTGGGACCGGGGAGCTGTTTTTT
CARRIGTGELFF
>TRBV21-1|TRBJ2-7|-|once
TGTGCCAGCAGCAAATCGGAGGGGCGGGGACAGGGACACTACGAGCAGTACTTC
CASSKSEGRGQGHYEQYF
>TRBV7-9|TRBJ1-3|-|-
TGTGCCAGCAGCTTAGTGGCCGGGTCAACTGGAAACACCATATATTTT
CASSLVAGSTGNTIYF
>TRBV6-1|TRBJ1-1|-|-
TGTGCCAGCAGTGAACGGCAGGGGCAGGCTGAAGCTTTCTTT
CASSERQGQAEAFF
>TRBV6-4|TRBJ1-1|-|-
TGTGCCAGCAGTGACCGACAGGACACTGAAGCTTTCTTT
CASSDRQDTEAFF
>TRBV19|TRBJ1-5|-|-
TGTGCCAGTAACAGGGCTGGGAGCAATCAGCCCCAGCATTTT
CASNRAGSNQPQHF
>TRBV2|TRBJ2-5|TRBD1|-
TGTGCCAGCAGAAAAGGGACAGGGTTTTTTGAAGAGACCCAGTACTTC
CASRKGTGFFEETQYF
>TRBV7-2|TRBJ1-1|-|-
TGTGCCAGCAGCTCCCAAGCCTTTGTGAACACTGAAGCTTTCTTT
CASSSQAFVNTEAFF
>TRBV30|TRBJ2-3|TRBD2|-
TGTGCCTGGAGTACACTAGCGGTCAGTTCGGATACGCAGTATTTT
CAWSTLAVSSDTQYF
>TRBV19|TRBJ2-3|TRBD2|-
TGTGCCAGTAGTGTGGGACTAGCTTCAGATACGCAGTATTTT
CASSVGLASDTQYF
>TRBV19|TRBJ1-2|-|-
TGTGCCAGTAGTTACGGAGGAGGGTATGGCTACACCTTC
CASSYGGGYGYTF
>TRBV18|TRBJ2-7|TRBD2|-
TGTGCCAGCTCACCCGTGGGACTAGCGGGTTACGAGCAGTACTTC
CASSPVGLAGYEQYF
>TRBV6-4|TRBJ2-1|TRBD2|-
TGTGCCAGCAGTGACCGGCTAGCGGGTGAGCAGTTCTTC
CASSDRLAGEQFF
>TRBV29-1|TRBJ1-1|-|-
TGCAGCGTTGAGGAGGGGACGGACACTGAAGCTTTCTTT
CSVEEGTDTEAFF
>TRBV9|TRBJ2-1|TRBD2|-
TGTGCCAGCAGCCCCGGGGGGGGCGGTAGCTCCTACAATGAGCAGTTCTTC
CASSPGGGGSSYNEQFF
>TRBV5-1|TRBJ2-6|-|-
TGCGCCAGCGGATTAGCAGTACCTGGGGCCAACGTCCTGACTTTC
CASGLAVPGANVLTF
>TRBV4-3|TRBJ1-2|TRBD1|-
TGCGCCAGCAGCCAATTTTGGGGACAGGGGGGCCAAAATTATGGCTACACCTTC
CASSQFWGQGGQNYGYTF
>TRBV5-4|TRBJ1-5|-|-
TGTGCCAGCAGCTTGGATGGGGGGGGGCTAGACAATCAGCCCCAGCATTTT
CASSLDGGGLDNQPQHF
>TRBV5-6|TRBJ1-4|-|-
TGTGCCAGCAGCTTGGTGACAGAGTTCCTGGCTAATGAAAAACTGTTTTTT
CASSLVTEFLANEKLFF
>TRBV7-8|TRBJ1-2|TRBD1|-
TGTGCCAGCAGCTATGACCGGGACAGAATCTATGGCTACACCTTC
CASSYDRDRIYGYTF
>TRBV11-3|TRBJ1-3|-|-
TGTGCCAGCAGCTTTTCCCCTGGAAACACCATATATTTT
CASSFSPGNTIYF
>TRBV19|TRBJ1-1|TRBD1|-
TGTGCCAGTAGTGCTGGGACAGGCCTGGGACCTGAAGCTTTCTTT
CASSAGTGLGPEAFF
>TRBV9|TRBJ2-5|-|-
TGTGCCAGCAGCGTAGCTCAGCACCAAGAGACCCAGTACTTC
CASSVAQHQETQYF
>TRBV5-6|TRBJ1-4|-|-
TGTGCCAGCAGCCTCCGGGACGGACAACCGGAACTGTTTTTT
CASSLRDGQPELFF
>TRBV5-4|TRBJ2-7|-|-
TGTGCCAGCAGCTTGCGAGCGGAAGAGCAGTACTTC
CASSLRAEEQYF
>TRBV4-3|TRBJ2-5|TRBD2|-
TGCGCCAGCAGCCAAGTAACAACTAGCGGGAGGGGCTTTCAAGAGACCCAGTACTTC
CASSQVTTSGRGFQETQYF
>TRBV4-3|TRBJ2-7|-|-
TGCGCCAGCAGCCAAGAGGCATGGGCGGAGGGGCAGTACTTC
CASSQEAWAEGQYF
>TRBV5-1|TRBJ2-1|-|-
TGCGCCAGCAGCTTGGAAGCTTTTACCCTTAGCTCCTACAATGAGCAGTTCTTC
CASSLEAFTLSSYNEQFF
>TRBV11-3|TRBJ1-1|-|once
TGTGCCAGCAGCTCCGCAGGACTCCGCATGAACACTGAAGCTTTCTTT
CASSSAGLRMNTEAFF
>TRBV19|TRBJ2-7|-|few
TGTGCCAGCGGACTCGGTCGCGAGCAGTACTTC
CASGLGREQYF
>TRBV19|TRBJ2-1|TRBD2|-
TGTGCCAGTAGTCCCGGACTAGCGGGGTTGGATCCCTACAATGAGCAGTTCTTC
CASSPGLAGLDPYNEQFF
>TRBV19|TRBJ2-3|-|-
TGTGCCAGTAGTATAGATCCTAGAGATACGCAGTATTTT
CASSIDPRDTQYF
>TRBV2|TRBJ2-3|TRBD2|-
TGTGCCAGCAGTGAGTCCCTAGCGGGACGGGCAGATACGCAGTATTTT
CASSESLAGRADTQYF
>TRBV9|TRBJ1-4|TRBD1|-
TGTGCCAGCAGCTCCATGACAGGGATCAATGAAAAACTGTTTTTT
CASSSMTGINEKLFF
>TRBV14|TRBJ2-5|-|-
TGTGCCAGCAGCCAAGGGGGCCTTATCCAAGAGACCCAGTACTTC
CASSQGGLIQETQYF
>TRBV11-3|TRBJ2-3|-|-
TGTGCCAGCAGCTTAGTGTCGGGAGCTGCGGATACGCAGTATTTT
CASSLVSGAADTQYF
>TRBV4-1|TRBJ1-2|-|-
TGCGCCAGCAGCCAGGTCGGAGGGACGGACCGGAGCTACACCTTC
CASSQVGGTDRSYTF
>TRBV25-1|TRBJ1-2|-|-
TGTGCCAGCAGTGTTTCCGGGTCCAACTATGGCTACACCTTC
CASSVSGSNYGYTF
>TRBV7-9|TRBJ2-7|-|-
TGTGCCAGCAGCCGAGATCACGAGCAGTACTTC
CASSRDHEQYF
>TRBV30|TRBJ2-1|-|-
TGTGCCTGGATCAGGGGGGCTAGCGCTACCTACAATGAGCAGTTCTTC
CAWIRGASATYNEQFF
>TRBV7-2|TRBJ2-1|TRBD2|once
TGTGCCAGCAGCCGGGGACTAGAGCACAATGAGCAGTTCTTC
CASSRGLEHNEQFF
>TRBV30|TRBJ1-2|-|-
TGTGCCTGGAGTTGGCAGGGGAGAAACTATGGCTACACCTTC
CAWSWQGRNYGYTF
>TRBV29-1|TRBJ2-5|TRBD2|once
TGCAGCGTTCAACTAGCGGGTAATCAAGAGACCCAGTACTTC
CSVQLAGNQETQYF
>TRBV7-6|TRBJ1-3|TRBD1|-
TGTGCCAGCAGCTATCAATCTGGGGGACAGGGAGGTGGAAACACCATATATTTT
CASSYQSGGQGGGNTIYF
>TRBV2|TRBJ2-5|TRBD1|-
TGTGCCAGCAGGGACAGGGGGGAGACCCAGTACTTC
CASRDRGETQYF
>TRBV9|TRBJ2-3|-|-
TGTGCCAGCAGCGTTATCGGGGCCTTGAGCACAGATACGCAGTATTTT
CASSVIGALSTDTQYF
>TRBV30|TRBJ1-5|-|-
TGTGCCTGGAGTGGGGGAGACAATCAGCCCCAGCATTTT
CAWSGGDNQPQHF
>TRBV7-8|TRBJ2-2|-|-
TGTGCCAGCAGCTATAAGGGACTCCGAACTACTAACACCGGGGAGCTGTTTTTT
CASSYKGLRTTNTGELFF
>TRBV11-3|TRBJ1-2|-|-
TGTGCCAGCAGCTTAGGGAGGGGAGCCGATGGCTACACCTTC
CASSLGRGADGYTF
>TRBV4-1|TRBJ2-3|-|-
TGCGCCAGCAGTCCGGACACCTATACGCAGTATTTT
CASSPDTYTQYF